The T cell receptor beta chain under discussion was sequenced for a study of OX40 agonist ivuxolimab in advanced cancers. For the study at large: Patients received ivuxolimab, an agonistic anti-OX40 (CD134) antibody. One hepatocellular carcinoma and two cutaneous melanoma patients partially responded.

Repertoires were generated with immunoSEQ multiplex PCR, while TCRdb's copy carries only in-frame clones and drops some. The repertoire holds 80,000 to 100,000 clones, with about 90% as singletons. Germline assignment: CDR1 SGHRS and CDR2 YFSETQ. After removal of 0 bases from V and 0 bases from J, the junction contained 12 bases not matched to a gene. This CDR3 comprises 20 residues. Material: CD4+ or CD8+ T cells sorted from blood, obtained in a trial of the OX40 agonist ivuxolimab. The source is an adult with an advanced solid tumor such as melanoma, head and neck, liver or kidney cancer. The rearrangement links TRBV5-1 to TRBJ1-6; TRBD1 agrees at 7 bases. The CDR3 loop reads CASSLGTGVPQSSYNSPLHF. CDR3 bases: TGCGCCAGCAGCTTGGGAACAGGGGTCCCTCAGAGCTCCTATAATTCACCCCTCCACTTT.